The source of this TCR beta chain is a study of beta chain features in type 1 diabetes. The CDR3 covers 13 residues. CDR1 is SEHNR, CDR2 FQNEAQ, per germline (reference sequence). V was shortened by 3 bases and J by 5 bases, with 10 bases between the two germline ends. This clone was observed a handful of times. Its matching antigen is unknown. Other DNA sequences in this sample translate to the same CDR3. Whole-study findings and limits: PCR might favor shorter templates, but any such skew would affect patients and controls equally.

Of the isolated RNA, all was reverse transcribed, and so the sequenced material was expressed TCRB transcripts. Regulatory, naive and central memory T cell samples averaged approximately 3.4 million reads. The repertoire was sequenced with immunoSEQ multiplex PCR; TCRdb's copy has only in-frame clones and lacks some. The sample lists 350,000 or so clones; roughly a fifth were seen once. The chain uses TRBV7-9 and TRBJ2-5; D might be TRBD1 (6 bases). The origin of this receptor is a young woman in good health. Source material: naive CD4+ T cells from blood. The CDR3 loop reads CASSLNRVETQYF. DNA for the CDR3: TGTGCCAGCAGCTTGAACAGGGTCGAGACCCAGTACTTC.